This T cell receptor beta chain is from a study of CD8+ T cells in alopecia areata. Across the whole study: Tofacitinib therapy lasting 6 to 18 months was followed by 6 months off drug.

Sequencing used cDNA as its template, made by extracting RNA and reverse transcribing it. Generated by immunoSEQ multiplex PCR, the TCRdb table keeps only in-frame clones and is missing some. The table has 150,000 to 200,000 clones, less than 75% seen once. As concerns this clone: The antigen is unknown.

Treatment described: oral pan-JAK inhibitor, 5-10 mg twice daily. Patients with alopecia areata provided lesional scalp punch biopsies as well as peripheral blood. The study, taken as a whole, reports: On tofacitinib, scalp and blood still held many of the expanded lesional clones. Although TCR sharing was seen in mice, sharing across patients was less clear, possibly for HLA-related reasons.

From germline, CDR1 is SGHVS and CDR2 FNYEAQ. V lost 7 bases, J lost 7 bases, and 18 bases lay in between. CDR3 length equals 14 residues. This rearrangement joins TRBV7-6 to TRBJ2-3; D is undetermined. This clonotype was sampled from a human donor with alopecia areata. The sequenced sample was CD4+ T cells sorted from blood, obtained around week 55, from a patient treated with tofacitinib. The CDR3: CASIPAIYSNTQYF. The CDR3 DNA follows: TGTGCCAGCATCCCAGCAATCTACTCGAATACGCAGTATTTT.